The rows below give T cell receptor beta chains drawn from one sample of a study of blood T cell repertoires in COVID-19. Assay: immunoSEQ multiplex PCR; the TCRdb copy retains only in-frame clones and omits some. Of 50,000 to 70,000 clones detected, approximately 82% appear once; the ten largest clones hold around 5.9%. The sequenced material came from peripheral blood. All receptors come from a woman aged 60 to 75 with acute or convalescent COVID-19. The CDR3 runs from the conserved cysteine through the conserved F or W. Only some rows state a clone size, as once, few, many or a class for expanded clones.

CASSSRGGGVDTDTQYF . TRBV27
CASRQGTGGGNEQFF . TRBV19
CSGRVSSGNTIYF . TRBV29-1
CASSQDGQLNYGYTF . TRBV3-1/TRBV3-2
CASSPYPRGDYEQYF . TRBV19
CASSQSQTGGNTIYF once TRBV4-1
CASGSPEGEKLFF . TRBV5-4
CASSQGNWRDEQYF . TRBV4-1
CATSDLSANYGYTF . TRBV24-1
CASSSQGGQGTQYF . TRBV7-6
CASSSNRGASQPQHF . TRBV3-1/TRBV3-2
CASSENSFPDEKLFF . TRBV4-1
CASSLGQGGVYNSPLHF . TRBV11-2
CASGDTEAFF . TRBV10-3
CASSRPREQGISSPLHF . TRBV3-1/TRBV3-2
CASSVGGTAQETQYF . TRBV9
CASSRPGQGVYGYTF . TRBV28
CASTPGGYGYTF medium-sized TRBV5-4
CASSVGQGGGNTIYF few TRBV14
CASSSLQGTGELFF . TRBV18
CASSFEGPTQYF . TRBV5-1
CASSIEGGPGTQYF . TRBV19
CARTDRTDTQYF . TRBV2
CASSLYGRMDEKPFF . TRBV27
CASSLSGGNNEQFF . TRBV3-1/TRBV3-2
CAIGGLEETQYF . TRBV10-3